The 13 T cell receptor beta chains below come from one sample, sequenced in a study of blood T cell repertoires in COVID-19. Only in-frame clones appear in the TCRdb table, and some are missing; sequencing was by immunoSEQ multiplex PCR. The table has around 160,000 clones, roughly 84% seen once. Sample: PBMCs or T cells enriched from blood (not recorded which). These receptors came from a woman in her forties or fifties who had been exposed to COVID-19.

The CDR3 loop is CASSEASGAPGEQYF. As DNA, the CDR3 is TGTGCCAGCAGTGAAGCTAGCGGGGCGCCCGGGGAGCAGTACTTC. The rearrangement joins TRBV6-1 to TRBJ2-7; 8 nucleotides line up with TRBD2. The junction had 8 bases not matched to a gene; V was cut back by 0 bases and J by 7 bases. This CDR3 has 15 residues. Germline CDR1 reads MNHNS; CDR2 reads SASEGT.

J is TRBJ1-1 and V is TRBV9, with TRBD1 matching over 8 bases. Germline assignment: CDR1 SGDLS and CDR2 YYNGEE. V trimming: 3 bases; J trimming: 4 bases; junction bases outside the gene matches: 11. The CDR3 is made up of 16 amino acids. The CDR3 region is CASSASHLQGGTEAFF. The DNA for the CDR3 is TGTGCCAGCAGCGCTTCCCACCTACAGGGGGGCACTGAAGCTTTCTTT.

The chain is built from TRBV5-1 and TRBJ1-5, with D unclear. The ends were cut back, 0 bases at V and 7 bases at J, with 17 bases in the middle. The V gene's germline CDR1 is SGHRS and CDR2 YFSETQ. The CDR3 length is 16 residues. In DNA, the CDR3 is TGCGCCAGCAGCTTGGGGTCGGGTGTGGGTAGCCAGCCCCAGCATTTT. Protein: CASSLGSGVGSQPQHF.

The V and J genes are TRBV18 and TRBJ2-3; no definite D call. Trimming took off 3 bases at V and 2 bases at J, with 3 bases between the two ends. The CDR3 extends over 12 amino acids. From germline, CDR1 is KGHSH and CDR2 LQKENI. CDR3 DNA: TGTGCCAGCTCACCTAACACAGATACGCAGTATTTT. Translating it yields CASSPNTDTQYF. Full variable domain (outside the CDR3, taken from reference TRBV18 and TRBJ2-3): NAGVMQNPRHLVRRRGQEARLRCSPMKGHSHVYWYRQLPEEGLKFMVYLQKENIIDESGMPKERFSAEFPKEGPSILRIQQVVRGDSAAYFCASSPNTDTQYFGPGTRLTVL.

This clone has a handful of counts. V is TRBV29-1 and J is TRBJ2-2, with TRBD1 as a possible D gene (6 bases). CDR1 SQVTM and CDR2 ANQGSEA come from the germline V gene. The CDR3 has 14 residues. The V and J ends lost 3 bases and 2 bases respectively, with 10 bases between them. The chain's CDR3 is CSVDPTGNTGELFF. In nucleotides, the CDR3 is TGCAGCGTTGACCCGACAGGAAACACCGGGGAGCTGTTTTTT.

This clone occurred a few times. The rearrangement joins TRBV3-1 (or the pseudogene TRBV3-2) to TRBJ1-1; 7 positions agree with TRBD1. The germline gives CDR1 LGHDT, CDR2 YNNKEL (reference sequence). V was pared by 1 base and J by 10 bases, with 9 bases of the junction left unmatched. The CDR3 length is 14 residues. DNA for the CDR3: TGTGCCAGCAGCCAAGTAGGGGTCCAGGGGGGAGCTTTCTTT. Translating gives CASSQVGVQGGAFF.

CDR3 in amino acids: CSVEARDRENGYTF. CDR3 bases: TGCAGCGTTGAAGCCCGGGACAGGGAGAATGGCTACACCTTC. The V gene is TRBV29-1, the J gene TRBJ1-2; TRBD1 agrees at 9 bases. The CDR3 length is 14 residues. Germline V CDR1 and CDR2: SQVTM, ANQGSEA. The V and J ends lost 1 base and 6 bases, in that order; junction bases with no gene match: 6.

This sequence joins TRBV19 and TRBJ1-5; D is perhaps TRBD1 (5 bases). The CDR3 sequence is 14 residues long. Germline V gives CDR1 LNHDA, CDR2 SQIVND (reference sequence). Between the trimmed V and J ends, which lost 3 bases and 6 bases, there was a span of 12 bases. The CDR3 here is CASSMGGRGQPQHF. The CDR3, as DNA: TGTGCCAGTAGTATGGGGGGGAGAGGTCAGCCCCAGCATTTT.

The chain combines TRBV6-5 with TRBJ1-1, with no clear D. Trimming took off 10 bases at V and 1 base at J, with 10 bases between the two ends. The CDR3 length is 12 residues. CDR1 and CDR2 from the germline V gene are MNHEY and SVGAGI. CDR3 region: CATAQRNTEAFF. The CDR3 nucleotides are TGTGCCACAGCGCAGAGGAACACTGAAGCTTTCTTT.

The gene calls are TRBV19 and TRBJ2-7; TRBD1 agrees at 8 bases. Trimming took 3 bases from V and 7 from J; bases not matched to a gene: 5. The germline gives CDR1 LNHDA, CDR2 SQIVND (reference sequence). This CDR3 comprises 13 residues. The CDR3 nucleotides are TGTGCCAGTAGTATTCAGGGGGCGAGGGAGCAGTACTTC. Its translation: CASSIQGAREQYF.

The rearrangement joins TRBV11-2 to TRBJ2-7; TRBD1 matches at 8 bases. Germline CDR1 is SGHAT and CDR2 is FQNNGV. This CDR3 region has 16 residues. V lost 3 bases to trimming and J lost 3 bases; unmatched junction nucleotides: 10. CDR3 nucleotides: TGTGCCAGCAGCTTTTTGGCCCCAGGGGGCGTCTACGAGCAGTACTTC. It specifies CASSFLAPGGVYEQYF.

This clone was recorded many times. The J gene is TRBJ2-1, the V gene TRBV30, with D perhaps TRBD1 (6 bases). The CDR3 contains 15 residues. V was pared by 0 bases and J by 4 bases, with 13 bases between. Germline CDR1 reads GTSNPN; CDR2 reads SVGIG (reference sequence). CDR3 DNA: TGTGCCTGGAGTGTTTCAGGGGACCCATACAATGAGCAGTTCTTC. Translation: CAWSVSGDPYNEQFF. Looking up the rest from reference TRBV30 and TRBJ2-1 gives the full variable domain: SQTIHQWPATLVQPVGSPLSLECTVEGTSNPNLYWYRQAAGRGLQLLFYSVGIGQISSEVPQNLSASRPQDRQFILSSKKLLLSDSGFYLCAWSVSGDPYNEQFFGPGTRLTVL.

The gene calls are TRBV7-3 and TRBJ2-2; 9 bases agree with TRBD1. There are 14 residues in the CDR3. Germline lookup yields CDR1 SGHTA and CDR2 FQGTGA. J lost 7 bases, V lost 4 bases, and 4 bases had no gene match. In DNA, the CDR3 is TGTGCCAGCAGCTACCCGACAGGGGGCGGGGAGCTGTTTTTT. Encoded protein: CASSYPTGGGELFF.